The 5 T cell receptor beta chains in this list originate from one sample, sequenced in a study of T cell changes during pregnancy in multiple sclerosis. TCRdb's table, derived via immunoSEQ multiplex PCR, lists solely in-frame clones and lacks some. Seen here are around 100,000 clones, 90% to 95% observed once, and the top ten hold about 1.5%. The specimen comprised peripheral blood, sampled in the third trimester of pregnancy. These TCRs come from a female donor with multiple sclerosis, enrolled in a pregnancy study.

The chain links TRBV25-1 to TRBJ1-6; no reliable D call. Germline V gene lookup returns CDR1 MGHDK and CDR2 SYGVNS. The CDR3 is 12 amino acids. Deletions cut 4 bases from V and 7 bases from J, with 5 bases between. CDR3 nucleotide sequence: TGTGCCAGCAGTGGTCCGAATTCACCCCTCCACTTT. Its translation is CASSGPNSPLHF. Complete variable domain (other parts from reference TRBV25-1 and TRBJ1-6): EADIYQTPRYLVIGTGKKITLECSQTMGHDKMYWYQQDPGMELHLIHYSYGVNSTEKGDLSSESTVSRIRTEHFPLTLESARPSHTSQYLCASSGPNSPLHFGNGTRLTVT.

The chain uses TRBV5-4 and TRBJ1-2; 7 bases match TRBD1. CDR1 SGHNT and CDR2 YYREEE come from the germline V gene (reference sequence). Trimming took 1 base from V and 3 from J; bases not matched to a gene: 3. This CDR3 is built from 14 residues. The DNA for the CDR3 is TGTGCCAGCAGCTTGACCGGGACAGACTATGGCTACACCTTC. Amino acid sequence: CASSLTGTDYGYTF.

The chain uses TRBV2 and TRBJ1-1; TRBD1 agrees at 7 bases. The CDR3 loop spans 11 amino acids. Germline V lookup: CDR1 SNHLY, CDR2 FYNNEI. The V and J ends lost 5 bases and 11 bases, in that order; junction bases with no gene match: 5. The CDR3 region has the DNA TGTGCCAGCAGTCCGGGACAGTGGGCTTTCTTT. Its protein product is CASSPGQWAFF. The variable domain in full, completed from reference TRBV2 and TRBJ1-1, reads EPEVTQTPSHQVTQMGQEVILRCVPISNHLYFYWYRQILGQKVEFLVSFYNNEISEKSEIFDDQFSVERPDGSNFTLKIRSTKLEDSAMYFCASSPGQWAFFGQGTRLTVV.

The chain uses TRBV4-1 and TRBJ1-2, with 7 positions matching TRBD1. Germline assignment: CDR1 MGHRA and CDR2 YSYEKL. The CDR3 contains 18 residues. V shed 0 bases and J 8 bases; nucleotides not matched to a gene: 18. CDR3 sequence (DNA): TGCGCCAGCAGCCAAGATCGCGCGGGTGGGCAGGGGGGATACGGCTACACCTTC. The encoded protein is CASSQDRAGGQGGYGYTF.

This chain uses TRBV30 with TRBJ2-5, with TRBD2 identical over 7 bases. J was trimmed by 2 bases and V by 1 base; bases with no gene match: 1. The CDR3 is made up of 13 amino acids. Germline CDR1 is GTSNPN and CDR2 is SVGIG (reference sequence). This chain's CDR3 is CAWSGAGQETQYF. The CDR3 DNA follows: TGTGCCTGGAGTGGAGCGGGGCAAGAGACCCAGTACTTC.